Here is one T cell receptor (beta chain) with its context. The data belong to a study of blood T cell repertoires in COVID-19. This table comes from immunoSEQ multiplex PCR, and its TCRdb copy is limited to in-frame clones, with some not included. The profile covers approximately 220,000 clones, with 85% to 90% appearing a single time and over 13% taken by the ten largest. Participant-given clinical history determined each cohort assignment. Sequencing input: PBMCs or T cells enriched from blood (not recorded which). This clonotype was obtained from a man aged 25 to 40 who had been exposed to COVID-19.

The CDR3 DNA reads as TGCGCCAGCAGGACAGGGACAACTAATGAAAAACTGTTTTTT. Its translation is CASRTGTTNEKLFF. The V gene is TRBV5-1, the J gene TRBJ1-4, with TRBD1 matching over 7 bases. Germline CDR1 is SGHRS and CDR2 is YFSETQ. V was pared by 5 bases and J by 0 bases, with 1 base of the junction left unmatched. This CDR3 contains 14 residues.